The 11 T cell receptor beta chains below all came from one sample that was sequenced in a study of shared clonotypes between healthy human individuals. TCRdb keeps only in-frame clones here, not all; method: immunoSEQ multiplex PCR. The sample contains 1,400,000 or so clones, roughly 98.5% of which appear only once. Sequencing was carried out using naive CD4+ T cells sorted from blood. Sample subset: CD45RA+ positively selected. Every receptor here comes from a man aged 25 to 40 in good health.

Concerning this clone: Distinct nucleotide sequences in the sample also encode this CDR3. The V and J genes are TRBV5-1 and TRBJ2-7; no reliable D call. The CDR3 totals 13 residues. V lost 4 bases to trimming and J lost 0 bases, with 8 bases between them. Germline assignment: CDR1 SGHRS and CDR2 YFSETQ. The CDR3 DNA reads TGCGCCAGCAGCCCCAGAATCTCCTACGAGCAGTACTTC. It is translated as CASSPRISYEQYF.

CDR3 amino acids: CASSLGTSSRTDTQYF. The CDR3 DNA follows: TGTGCCAGCAGCTTGGGGACTAGCTCCCGTACAGATACGCAGTATTTT. V and J are TRBV7-6 and TRBJ2-3; 9 bases map to TRBD2. This CDR3 has 16 residues. Germline assignment: CDR1 SGHVS and CDR2 FNYEAQ. V lost 3 bases and J lost 3; bases outside the gene matches: 7.

The count of this clone is one. The rearrangement links TRBV5-1 to TRBJ1-1, with D possibly matching TRBD1 (5 bases). The CDR3 extends over 15 amino acids. CDR1 SGHRS and CDR2 YFSETQ come from the germline V gene. Trimming removed 2 bases from V and 1 base from J, with 12 bases in between. In nucleotides, the CDR3 is TGCGCCAGCAGCTTTGGGGGACCGACGAACACTGAAGCTTTCTTT. Translation: CASSFGGPTNTEAFF.

CDR3 residues: CASSSRQGVDTQYF. The CDR3 DNA sequence: TGTGCCAGCAGTTCTAGACAGGGGGTAGATACGCAGTATTTT. V usage is TRBV6-5 and J usage is TRBJ2-3; 9 bases are a match to TRBD1. The V gene's germline CDR1 is MNHEY and CDR2 SVGAGI. CDR3 length equals 14 residues. V lost 4 bases to trimming and J lost 5 bases; unmatched junction nucleotides: 4.

V is TRBV10-1 and J is TRBJ2-3, with D possibly being TRBD2 (5 bases). Trimming removed 5 bases from V and 0 bases from J, with 15 bases in between. CDR1 is WNHNN, CDR2 SYGVQD, per germline (reference sequence). CDR3 length: 16 amino acids. The CDR3 here is CASSTQAVLSTDTQYF. As DNA, the CDR3 is TGCGCCAGCAGTACACAAGCGGTTTTAAGCACAGATACGCAGTATTTT.

This chain connects TRBV5-1 to TRBJ2-6; 11 positions match TRBD2. V dropped 3 bases and J dropped 1; count of bases not matched to a gene: 6. The CDR3 runs 18 residues. Germline values: CDR1 SGHRS, CDR2 YFSETQ. CDR3 DNA sequence: TGCGCCAGCAGCTATACTAGCGGGAGTACGTCTGGGGCCAACGTCCTGACTTTC. It is translated as CASSYTSGSTSGANVLTF.

This rearrangement joins TRBV29-1 to TRBJ2-7; tentatively, D is TRBD2 (6 bases). The CDR3 runs to 11 residues. Between the trimmed V and J ends, which lost 7 bases and 9 bases, there was a span of 16 bases. Germline values: CDR1 SQVTM, CDR2 ANQGSEA. The CDR3 loop is CSGSSGVGQYF. CDR3 nucleotides: TGCAGCGGGAGTAGCGGCGTGGGGCAGTACTTC.

This chain connects TRBV5-1 to TRBJ2-4, with D unresolved. Germline CDR1 and CDR2: SGHRS and YFSETQ. Trimming removed 3 bases from V and 8 bases from J, with 15 bases in between. This CDR3 has 14 amino acids. The CDR3 DNA reads TGCGCCAGCAGCTCAGTGATGAAGGCGGACATTCAGTACTTC. Translated: CASSSVMKADIQYF. The full variable domain, with the rest looked up from reference TRBV5-1 and TRBJ2-4, is KAGVTQTPRYLIKTRGQQVTLSCSPISGHRSVSWYQQTPGQGLQFLFEYFSETQRNKGNFPGRFSGRQFSNSRSEMNVSTLELGDSALYLCASSSVMKADIQYFGAGTRLSVL.

This chain connects TRBV13 to TRBJ2-3, with 12 bases matching TRBD2. The CDR3 length is 15 residues. The V gene end was trimmed by 5 bases and the J gene end by 10 bases; junction bases not matched to a gene: 10. CDR1 PRHDT and CDR2 FYEKMQ come from the germline V gene (reference sequence). CDR3 loop: CASSTSTSGRAAQYF. Here the CDR3 DNA reads TGTGCCAGCAGCACCTCGACTAGCGGGAGAGCGGCGCAGTATTTT.

This sequence joins TRBV7-3 and TRBJ2-1; D is possibly TRBD2 (6 bases). This CDR3 is built from 15 residues. Trimming cost V 2 bases and J 5 bases, with 13 bases left between them. Germline V gives CDR1 SGHTA, CDR2 FQGTGA. CDR3 coding DNA: TGTGCCAGCAGCTTAGCCCCCGGGGGACACAATGAGCAGTTCTTC. The encoded protein is CASSLAPGGHNEQFF.

As regards this clone: The sample has other DNA sequences that encode this CDR3 too. The chain carries TRBV7-2 and TRBJ1-5, with no clear D. CDR1 and CDR2 from the germline V gene are SGHTA and FQGNSA. The CDR3 covers 14 residues. Trimming stripped 5 bases from V and 0 bases from J, with 8 bases between. The CDR3 reads CASSLAGSNQPQHF. The CDR3 DNA follows: TGTGCCAGCAGCCTCGCGGGTAGCAATCAGCCCCAGCATTTT. Combining the CDR3 with reference TRBV7-2 and TRBJ1-5 gives the whole variable domain GAGVSQSPSNKVTEKGKDVELRCDPISGHTALYWYRQSLGQGLEFLIYFQGNSAPDKSGLPSDRFSAERTGGSVSTLTIQRTQQEDSAVYLCASSLAGSNQPQHFGDGTRLSIL.